Listed here are 9 T cell receptor beta chains from one sample, sequenced in a study of shared clonotypes between healthy human individuals. TCRdb's copy holds only in-frame clones and misses some; the assay was immunoSEQ multiplex PCR. The profile shows hundreds of thousands of clones, 90% to 96% of them singletons. The sequenced material came from naive CD4+ T cells sorted from blood. Sample subset: CD45RA+ positively selected. The receptors here all came from a woman under 40 in good health.

V is TRBV12-2 and J is TRBJ1-3. TRBV12-2 is a listed pseudogene. This CDR3 has 14 residues. CDR3 loop: CASRLDDSGNTIYF. Written as DNA, the CDR3 is TGTGCAAGTCGCTTAGACGACTCTGGAAACACCATATATTTT.

CDR3 sequence reads: CASSLGFANTGELFF. As DNA, the CDR3 is TGTGCCAGCAGCTTGGGTTTCGCGAACACCGGGGAGCTGTTTTTT. This chain connects TRBV5-4 to TRBJ2-2, with unresolved D. V lost 0 bases and J 0 bases, leaving 6 bases between the germline ends. The CDR3 spans 15 residues. The germline gives CDR1 SGHNT, CDR2 YYREEE (reference sequence).

This clone was seen a handful of times. Different DNA sequences within this sample yield the same CDR3. The chain combines TRBV6-5 with TRBJ2-7; TRBD2 aligns across 10 bases. The V segment lost 0 bases and the J segment 3 bases; nucleotides outside the gene matches: 2. The CDR3 is 15 amino acids. The V gene's germline CDR1 is MNHEY and CDR2 SVGAGI. The CDR3 coding sequence is TGTGCCAGCAGTTACTCATTAGCGGGAGGCTACGAGCAGTACTTC. This gives the protein CASSYSLAGGYEQYF.

The table lists this clone with a count of one. The genes are TRBV18 and TRBJ1-2; D may be TRBD1 (6 bases). The CDR3 is 15 residues long. V lost 8 bases, J lost 8 bases, and 24 bases lay in between. The germline V gene has CDR1 KGHSH and CDR2 LQKENI. CDR3 amino acids: CASTSLKPTGGGYTF. DNA for the CDR3: TGTGCCAGCACTAGTCTAAAGCCGACAGGAGGGGGCTACACCTTC.

This clone was detected only once. The genes are TRBV7-6 and TRBJ2-5; maybe TRBD1 (6 bases). The DNA end lines up better with TRBJ2-7; the J call may be wrong. Germline CDR1 reads SGHVS; CDR2 reads FNYEAQ. CDR3 size: 16 residues. CDR3 amino acids: CASSPQTGTSSYEQYF. In nucleotides, the CDR3 is TGTGCCAGCAGCCCCCAGACAGGCACCAGCTCCTACGAGCAGTACTTC.

The chain joins TRBV5-4 to TRBJ2-2, with 7 bases fitting TRBD2. Germline V gene lookup returns CDR1 SGHNT and CDR2 YYREEE (reference sequence). The CDR3 totals 16 residues. V was clipped by 4 bases and J by 1 base; unmatched bases: 7. The CDR3 DNA follows: TGTGCCAGCAGCCCCGCCTTAGCGGGGAACACCGGGGAGCTGTTTTTT. It yields the protein CASSPALAGNTGELFF.

The chain has TRBV6-6 and TRBJ2-7; no clear D gene. The CDR3 extends over 14 amino acids. From germline, CDR1 is MNHNY and CDR2 SVGAGI (reference sequence). Trimming shortened V by 2 bases and J by 0 bases, and 8 bases separated the two germline ends. CDR3 nucleotides: TGTGCCAGCAGTTACGACACAGTCTCCTACGAGCAGTACTTC. Amino acids: CASSYDTVSYEQYF.

The chain joins TRBV28 to TRBJ1-1; D gene uncertain. This CDR3 has 18 residues. Per the germline V gene, CDR1 is MDHEN and CDR2 is SYDVKM. V was clipped by 1 base and J by 1 base, with 19 bases between them. Here the CDR3 reads CASSLFLEQMRKNTEAFF. As DNA, the CDR3 is TGTGCCAGCAGTTTATTTCTGGAACAGATGAGGAAGAACACTGAAGCTTTCTTT.

The chain employs TRBV28 and TRBJ2-7; tentatively, D is TRBD1 or TRBD2 (5 bases each). CDR3 length: 15 residues. V gave up 6 bases and J gave up 3 bases, with 18 bases separating them. The germline CDR1 and CDR2 sequences are MDHEN and SYDVKM. The CDR3 here is CASRSPGRKYYEQYF. The CDR3 nucleotides are TGTGCCAGCAGGTCCCCGGGGCGGAAGTACTACGAGCAGTACTTC.